This entry is about one T cell receptor (beta chain). CDR1 is LNHDA, CDR2 SQIVND, per germline (reference sequence). The ends were cut back, 5 bases at V and 0 bases at J, with 13 bases in the middle. CDR3 length: 15 residues. This sample was included in a study of blood T cell repertoires in COVID-19. Profiling relied on immunoSEQ multiplex PCR, and the TCRdb table lists in-frame clones only, not all of them. Altogether about 270,000 clones are present, around 91% being singletons, with the ten largest covering 2.4%. The source material was PBMCs or T cells enriched from blood (not recorded which). The chain carries TRBV19 and TRBJ1-2, with D tentatively TRBD1 (6 bases). The clonotype was recovered from a woman between 18 and 29 years old who had recovered from COVID-19. The CDR3 loop reads CASSEGVPANYGYTF. CDR3 coding DNA: TGTGCCAGTAGTGAGGGGGTACCAGCTAACTATGGCTACACCTTC.